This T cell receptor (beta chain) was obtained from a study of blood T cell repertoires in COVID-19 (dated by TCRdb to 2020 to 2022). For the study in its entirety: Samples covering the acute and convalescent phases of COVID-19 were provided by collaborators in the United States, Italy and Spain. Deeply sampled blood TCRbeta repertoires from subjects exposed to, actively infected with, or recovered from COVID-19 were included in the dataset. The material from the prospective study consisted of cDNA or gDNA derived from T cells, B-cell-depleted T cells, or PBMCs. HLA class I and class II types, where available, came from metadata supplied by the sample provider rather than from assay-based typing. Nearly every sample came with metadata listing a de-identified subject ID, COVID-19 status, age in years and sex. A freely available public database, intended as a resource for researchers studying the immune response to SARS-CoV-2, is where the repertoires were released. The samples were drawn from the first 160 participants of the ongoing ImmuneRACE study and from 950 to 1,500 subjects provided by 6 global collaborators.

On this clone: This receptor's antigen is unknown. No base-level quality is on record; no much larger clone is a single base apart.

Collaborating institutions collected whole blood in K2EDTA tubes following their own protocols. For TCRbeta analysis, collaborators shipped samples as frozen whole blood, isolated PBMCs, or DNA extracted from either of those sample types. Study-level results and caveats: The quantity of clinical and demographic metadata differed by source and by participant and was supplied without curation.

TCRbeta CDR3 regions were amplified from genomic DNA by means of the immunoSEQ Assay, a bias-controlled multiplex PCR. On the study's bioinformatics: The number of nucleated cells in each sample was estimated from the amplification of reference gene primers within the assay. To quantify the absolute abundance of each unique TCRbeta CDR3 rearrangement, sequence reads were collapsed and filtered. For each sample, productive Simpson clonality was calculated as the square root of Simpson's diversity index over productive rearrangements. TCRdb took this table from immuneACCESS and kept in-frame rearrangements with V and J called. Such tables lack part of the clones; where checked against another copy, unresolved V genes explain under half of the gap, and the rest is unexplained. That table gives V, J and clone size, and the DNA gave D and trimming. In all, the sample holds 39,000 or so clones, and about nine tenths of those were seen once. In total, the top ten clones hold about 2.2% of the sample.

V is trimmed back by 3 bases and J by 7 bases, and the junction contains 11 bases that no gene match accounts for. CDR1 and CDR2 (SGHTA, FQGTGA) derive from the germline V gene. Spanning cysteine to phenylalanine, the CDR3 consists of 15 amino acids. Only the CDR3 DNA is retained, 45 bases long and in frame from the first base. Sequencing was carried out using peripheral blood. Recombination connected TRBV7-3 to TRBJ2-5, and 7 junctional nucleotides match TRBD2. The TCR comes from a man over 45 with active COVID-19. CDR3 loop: CASSLLGSGDVTQYF. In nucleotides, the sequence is TGTGCCAGCAGCTTGCTCGGGAGCGGGGATGTGACCCAGTACTTC.